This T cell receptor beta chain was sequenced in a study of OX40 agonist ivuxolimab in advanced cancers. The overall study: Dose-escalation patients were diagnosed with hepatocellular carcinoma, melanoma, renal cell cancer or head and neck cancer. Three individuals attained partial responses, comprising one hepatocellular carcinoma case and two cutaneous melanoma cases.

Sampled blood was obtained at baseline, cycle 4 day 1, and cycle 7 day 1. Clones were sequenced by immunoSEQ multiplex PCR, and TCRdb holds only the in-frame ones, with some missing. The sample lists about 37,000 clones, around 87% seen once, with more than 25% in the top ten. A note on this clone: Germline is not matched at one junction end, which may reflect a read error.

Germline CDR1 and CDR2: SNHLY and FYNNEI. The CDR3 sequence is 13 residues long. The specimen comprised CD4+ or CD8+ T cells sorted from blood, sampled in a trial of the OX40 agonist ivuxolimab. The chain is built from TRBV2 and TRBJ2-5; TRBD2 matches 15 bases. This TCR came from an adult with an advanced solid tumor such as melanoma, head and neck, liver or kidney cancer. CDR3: CASSGTSGGYLHF. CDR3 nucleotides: TGTGCCAGCAGCGGGACTAGCGGGGGGTACCTGCACTTC.